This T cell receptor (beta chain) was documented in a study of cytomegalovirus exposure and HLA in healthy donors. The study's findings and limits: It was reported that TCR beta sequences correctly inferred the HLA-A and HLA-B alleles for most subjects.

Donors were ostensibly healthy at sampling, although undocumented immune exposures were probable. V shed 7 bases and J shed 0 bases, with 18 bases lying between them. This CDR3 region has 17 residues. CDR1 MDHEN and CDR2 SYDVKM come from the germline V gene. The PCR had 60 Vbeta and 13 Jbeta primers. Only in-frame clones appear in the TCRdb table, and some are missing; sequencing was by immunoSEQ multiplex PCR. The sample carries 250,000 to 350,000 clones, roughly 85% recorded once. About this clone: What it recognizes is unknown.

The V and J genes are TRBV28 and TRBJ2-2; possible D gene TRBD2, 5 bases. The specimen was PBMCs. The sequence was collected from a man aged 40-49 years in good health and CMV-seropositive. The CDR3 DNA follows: TGTGCCAGCACTCTCCTAAGGGTCGGGGCGAACACCGGGGAGCTGTTTTTT. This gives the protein CASTLLRVGANTGELFF.